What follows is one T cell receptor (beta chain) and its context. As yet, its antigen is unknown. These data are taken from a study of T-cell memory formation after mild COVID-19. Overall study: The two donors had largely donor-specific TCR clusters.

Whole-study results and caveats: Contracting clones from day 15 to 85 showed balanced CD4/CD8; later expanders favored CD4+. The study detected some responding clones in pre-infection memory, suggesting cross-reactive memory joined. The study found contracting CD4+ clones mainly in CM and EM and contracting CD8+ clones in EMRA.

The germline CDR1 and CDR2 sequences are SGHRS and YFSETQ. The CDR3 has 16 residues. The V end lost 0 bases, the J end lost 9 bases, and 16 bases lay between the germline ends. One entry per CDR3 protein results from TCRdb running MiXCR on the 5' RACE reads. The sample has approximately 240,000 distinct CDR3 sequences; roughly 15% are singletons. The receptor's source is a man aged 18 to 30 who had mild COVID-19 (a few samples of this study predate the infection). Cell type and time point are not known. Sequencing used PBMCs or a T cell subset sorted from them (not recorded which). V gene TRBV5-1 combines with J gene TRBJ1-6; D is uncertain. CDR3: CASSLAVAGDGSPLHF. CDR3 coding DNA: TGCGCCAGCAGCTTGGCCGTCGCAGGCGATGGTTCACCCCTCCACTTT.